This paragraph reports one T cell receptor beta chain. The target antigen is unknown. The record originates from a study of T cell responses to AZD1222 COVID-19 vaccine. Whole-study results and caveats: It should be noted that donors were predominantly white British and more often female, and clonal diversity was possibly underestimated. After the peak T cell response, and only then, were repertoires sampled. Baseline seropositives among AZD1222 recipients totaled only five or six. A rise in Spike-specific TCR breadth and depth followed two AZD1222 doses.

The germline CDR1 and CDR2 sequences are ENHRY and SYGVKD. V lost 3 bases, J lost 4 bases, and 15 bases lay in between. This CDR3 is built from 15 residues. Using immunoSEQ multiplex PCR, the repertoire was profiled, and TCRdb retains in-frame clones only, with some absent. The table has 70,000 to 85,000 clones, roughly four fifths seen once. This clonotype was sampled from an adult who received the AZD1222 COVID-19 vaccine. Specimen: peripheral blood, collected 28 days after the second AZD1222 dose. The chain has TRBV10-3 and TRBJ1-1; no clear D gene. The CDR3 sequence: CAISEAMPDGTEAFF. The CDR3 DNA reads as TGTGCCATCAGTGAAGCGATGCCGGACGGCACTGAAGCTTTCTTT.